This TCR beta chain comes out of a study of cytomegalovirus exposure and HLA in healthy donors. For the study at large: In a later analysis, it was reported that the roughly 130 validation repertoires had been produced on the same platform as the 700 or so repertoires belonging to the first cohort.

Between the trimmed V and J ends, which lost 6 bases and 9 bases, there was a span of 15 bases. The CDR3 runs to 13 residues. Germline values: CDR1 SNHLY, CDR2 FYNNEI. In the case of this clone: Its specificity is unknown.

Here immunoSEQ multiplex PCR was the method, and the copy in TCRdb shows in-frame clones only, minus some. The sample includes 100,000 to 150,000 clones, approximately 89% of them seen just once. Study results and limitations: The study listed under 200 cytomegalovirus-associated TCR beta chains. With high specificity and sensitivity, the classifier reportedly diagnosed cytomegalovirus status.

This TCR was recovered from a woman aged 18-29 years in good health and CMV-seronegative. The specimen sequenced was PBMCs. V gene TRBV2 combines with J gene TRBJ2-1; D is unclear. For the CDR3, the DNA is TGTGCCAGCAGGCAGACTCCGCCCAGTGAGCAGTTCTTC. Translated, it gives CASRQTPPSEQFF.